Listed below are T cell receptor beta chains from one sample, sequenced in a study of cytomegalovirus exposure and HLA in healthy donors. Produced via immunoSEQ multiplex PCR; TCRdb's table is partial and in-frame only. This table holds 95,000 to 150,000 clones, around 73% found once. Sequenced sample: PBMCs. The receptors were sampled from a woman between 40 and 50 years old in good health and CMV-seropositive. Both conserved end residues are part of each CDR3.

v_call: TRBV6-6
cdr3_aa: CASSFGQGGGGTEAFF

v_call: TRBV5-1
cdr3_aa: CASNPLGQNYGYTF

v_call: TRBV2
cdr3_aa: CASSEGGGGNYGYTF

v_call: TRBV5-5
cdr3_aa: CASIQGSGIYEQYF

v_call: TRBV5-1
cdr3_aa: CASSPGGMPQETQYF

v_call: TRBV10-3
cdr3_aa: CAISDSGANNEQFF

v_call: TRBV7-9
cdr3_aa: CASQDGGGMRETQYF

v_call: TRBV18
cdr3_aa: CASTRQGAGNTIYF

v_call: TRBV9
cdr3_aa: CASSASGTSAGYGYTF

v_call: TRBV4-1
cdr3_aa: CASSQDQGWDEKLFF

v_call: TRBV19
cdr3_aa: CASSISQGSHEQYF

v_call: TRBV11-2
cdr3_aa: CASSEPSGQGDYEQYF

v_call: TRBV19
cdr3_aa: CASTAQGTSNQPQHF

v_call: TRBV4-1
cdr3_aa: CASSLEAGSGANVLTF

v_call: TRBV6-1
cdr3_aa: CASRLAREQYF

v_call: TRBV5-1
cdr3_aa: CASSGGGGEGYYEQYF

v_call: TRBV5-1
cdr3_aa: CASSFEAGNNEQFF

v_call: TRBV6-5
cdr3_aa: CASSRAETQYF

v_call: TRBV7-2
cdr3_aa: CASSFELVDTQYF

v_call: TRBV7-2
cdr3_aa: CASSSGTSGGEQYF

v_call: TRBV27
cdr3_aa: CASSDRGPSPLHF

v_call: TRBV7-9
cdr3_aa: CASSLVGGTSLNEQFF

v_call: TRBV7-2
cdr3_aa: CASSQDSSNQPQHF

v_call: TRBV21-1
cdr3_aa: CASARNEQYF